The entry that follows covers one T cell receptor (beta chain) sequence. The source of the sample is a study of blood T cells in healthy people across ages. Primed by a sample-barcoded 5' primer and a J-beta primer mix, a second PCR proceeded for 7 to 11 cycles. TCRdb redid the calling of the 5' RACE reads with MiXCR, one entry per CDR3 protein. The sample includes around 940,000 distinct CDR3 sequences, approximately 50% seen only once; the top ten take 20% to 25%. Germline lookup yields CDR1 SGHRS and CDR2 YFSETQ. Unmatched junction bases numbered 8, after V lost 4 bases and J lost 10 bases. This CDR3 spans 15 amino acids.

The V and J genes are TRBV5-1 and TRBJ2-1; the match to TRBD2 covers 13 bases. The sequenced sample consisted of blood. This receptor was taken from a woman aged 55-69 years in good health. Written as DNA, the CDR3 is TGCGCCAGCAGCCCAGTCCCGGGACTAGCGGGGGAGCAGTTCTTC. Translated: CASSPVPGLAGEQFF.